A selection of T cell receptor beta chains follows, all from one sample in a study of graft-versus-host responses after intestinal transplantation. Profiled with immunoSEQ multiplex PCR; TCRdb holds only in-frame clones, not every one. Counted here are roughly 14,000 clones, about 30% occurring once; the ten biggest clones make up about 2.6%. The material was alloreactive CD8+ T cells from a mixed lymphocyte reaction culture, obtained before intestinal transplant. The receptors derive from a human patient who received an intestinal transplant. CDR3s include the opening cysteine and the closing phenylalanine or tryptophan. D genes are given only for firm matches. Size is omitted from some rows. Given values are once, few, many or a class for expanded clones.

d_call	clone_size	j_call	v_call	cdr3_nt	cdr3_aa
NA	medium-sized	TRBJ2-1	TRBV6-1	TGTGCCAGCAGTGAAGAGCGAGTCGCCGAGCAGTTCTTC	CASSEERVAEQFF
NA	NA	TRBJ2-7	TRBV19	TGTGCCAGTCCGACGGGACGCGACTCCTACGAGCAGTACTTC	CASPTGRDSYEQYF
TRBD2	medium-sized	TRBJ2-1	TRBV19	TGTGCCAGTAGTATAGTAGTTCTAGCGGGGGAAGATTCCTACAATGAGCAGTTCTTC	CASSIVVLAGEDSYNEQFF
TRBD1	NA	TRBJ1-6	TRBV18	TGTGCCAGCTCACCATTACAGGGGAGCTCCTATAATTCACCCCTCCACTTT	CASSPLQGSSYNSPLHF
TRBD1	few	TRBJ2-7	TRBV5-6	TGTGCCAGCAGCACCCCGGACAGGGCCCTTTTTTACGAGCAGTACTTC	CASSTPDRALFYEQYF
NA	NA	TRBJ1-1	TRBV9	TGTGCCAGCAGCTTATACCCGAACACTGAAGCTTTCTTT	CASSLYPNTEAFF
NA	NA	TRBJ1-1	TRBV18	TGTGCCAGCTCACCATTTTGGACCCAGAGTATAGCTGAAGCTTTCTTT	CASSPFWTQSIAEAFF
NA	NA	TRBJ2-1	TRBV15	TGTGCCACCAGCCTGAGCTCCTACAATGAGCAGTTCTTC	CATSLSSYNEQFF
NA	NA	TRBJ2-7	TRBV5-6	TGTGCCAGCAGCGCAACCTCCTACGAGCAGTACTTC	CASSATSYEQYF
TRBD1	NA	TRBJ2-1	TRBV7-7	TGTGCCAGCAGCTTAATGACCTGGGCAGGGGGCCCAACAGATGAGCAGTTCTTC	CASSLMTWAGGPTDEQFF
NA	NA	TRBJ2-3	TRBV2	TGTGCCAGCAGTGAGGCCAGGGGGAGGCTAGCGATATCCACAGATACGCAGTATTTT	CASSEARGRLAISTDTQYF
NA	NA	TRBJ2-3	TRBV29-1	TGCAGCGTTGTGGGACACGCTAGCACAGATACGCAGTATTTT	CSVVGHASTDTQYF
NA	NA	TRBJ1-2	TRBV30	TGTGCCTGGAGTGTGGGTAGATCCTATGGCTACACCTTC	CAWSVGRSYGYTF
NA	once	TRBJ2-1	TRBV10-1	TGCGCCAGCAGTTTTCATAAGGGACTCAAGAACCATGAGCAGTTCTTC	CASSFHKGLKNHEQFF
NA	once	TRBJ2-7	TRBV4-1	TGCGCCAGCAGCCAAGCCGGGGCAGGGACCTACGAGCAGTACTTC	CASSQAGAGTYEQYF
NA	few	TRBJ2-3	TRBV7-2	TGTGCCAGCAGCTTAACCAGGGCCTACACAGATACGCAGTATTTT	CASSLTRAYTDTQYF
TRBD2	NA	TRBJ2-5	TRBV15	TGTGCCACCAGCAGAGGGGCGGGAGTACCAGAGACCCAGTACTTC	CATSRGAGVPETQYF
NA	NA	TRBJ1-2	TRBV9	TGTGCCAGCAGCGTACAGTCACACCATGGCTACACCTTC	CASSVQSHHGYTF
TRBD2	NA	TRBJ2-5	TRBV6-5	TGTGCCAGCAGTTACTCGTCTAGCGGGGGACAAGAGACCCAGTACTTC	CASSYSSSGGQETQYF
NA	few	TRBJ2-5	TRBV4-1	TGCGCCAGCAGCCAAGAACTGAAGGCCAGAGAACAAGAGACCCAGTACTTC	CASSQELKAREQETQYF
NA	NA	TRBJ1-2	TRBV6-5	TGTGCCAGCAGGATACAGGGCTTGGTAGGCGGCTACACCTTC	CASRIQGLVGGYTF
NA	NA	TRBJ2-2	TRBV6-5	TGTGCCAGCAGTTATTCGAATGGGGCCGGGGAGCTGTTTTTT	CASSYSNGAGELFF